What follows are 16 T cell receptor beta chains derived from one specimen sequenced in a study of shared clonotypes between healthy human individuals. The method was immunoSEQ multiplex PCR; TCRdb's version includes in-frame clones alone and lacks a portion of them. This sample has 450,000 to 500,000 clones, with 65% to 80% found just once. What was sequenced was PBMCs. These receptors all come from a woman between 40 and 50 years old in good health. Some clones in this sample may be carry-over from other donors' samples.

V and J are TRBV4-2 and TRBJ2-3, with 10 nucleotides matching TRBD2. The trim removed 0 bases at V and 3 bases at J, leaving 15 bases unmatched. Germline V lookup: CDR1 LGHNA, CDR2 YNFKEQ. This CDR3 is built from 20 residues. The CDR3 region is CASSQDWGRLAGVGTDTQYF. Written as DNA, the CDR3 is TGTGCCAGCAGCCAAGATTGGGGGAGGCTAGCGGGAGTGGGGACAGATACGCAGTATTTT.

The chain has TRBV7-9 and TRBJ2-1; either TRBD1 or TRBD2 may supply D (5 bases each). CDR3 length: 12 residues. Germline V gives CDR1 SEHNR, CDR2 FQNEAQ (reference sequence). V was clipped by 5 bases and J by 9 bases, with 11 bases between them. DNA of the CDR3: TGTGCCAGCAGCCCTCTGAGGGGTGAGCAGTTCTTC. As protein: CASSPLRGEQFF.

The V call is TRBV7-9, the J call TRBJ1-4; D is ambiguous. This CDR3 region has 12 residues. The germline V gene has CDR1 SEHNR and CDR2 FQNEAQ (reference sequence). Trimming stripped 4 bases from V and 15 bases from J, with 15 bases between. The CDR3 loop is CASSSSDGEVFF. The CDR3 nucleotides read TGTGCCAGCAGCTCCTCGGACGGGGAAGTGTTTTTT.

The rearrangement links TRBV6-1 to TRBJ1-2, with a possible D match to TRBD1 (6 bases). Germline V gives CDR1 MNHNS, CDR2 SASEGT. The CDR3 extends over 13 amino acids. Trimming removed 4 bases at V and 9 bases at J, with 15 bases between. The CDR3 loop is CASSGGGSQSYTF. CDR3 coding DNA: TGTGCCAGCAGTGGAGGGGGTAGCCAAAGCTACACCTTC.

This clone appeared once. This rearrangement joins TRBV28 to TRBJ1-4; 8 bases line up with TRBD1. The junction had 4 bases not matched to a gene; V was cut back by 3 bases and J by 4 bases. In germline, CDR1 is MDHEN, CDR2 SYDVKM. This CDR3 region has 15 residues. This CDR3 is CASSFSTGGNEKLFF. As DNA, the CDR3 is TGTGCCAGCAGTTTTTCAACAGGGGGTAATGAAAAACTGTTTTTT.

This sequence joins TRBV7-9 and TRBJ1-6; D might be TRBD1 (6 bases). The germline gives CDR1 SEHNR, CDR2 FQNEAQ (reference sequence). Between the trimmed V and J ends, which lost 6 bases and 9 bases, there was a span of 18 bases. This CDR3 has 15 residues. Written as DNA, the CDR3 is TGTGCCAGCAGTCGGACAGATACTATAAGTTCACCCCTCCACTTT. Protein product: CASSRTDTISSPLHF.

The chain combines TRBV30 with TRBJ1-4, with 7 nucleotides matching TRBD1. With 3 bases clipped from V and 2 bases from J, the junction kept 6 bases outside the gene matches. CDR3 length: 15 amino acids. In germline, CDR1 is GTSNPN, CDR2 SVGIG (reference sequence). CDR3 bases: TGTGCCTGGAGACCGCTGACAGGGACTAATGAAAAACTGTTTTTT. Translating it yields CAWRPLTGTNEKLFF.

The chain is built from TRBV9 and TRBJ1-5, with D uncertain. This CDR3 has 15 residues. Germline V CDR1 and CDR2: SGDLS, YYNGEE. V lost 5 bases and J lost 6, with 18 bases in between. CDR3 DNA sequence: TGTGCCAGCAGTGTGGGGTTGTCCGCAGGTCAGCCCCAGCATTTT. It specifies CASSVGLSAGQPQHF.

J is TRBJ2-3 and V is TRBV7-9; the D gene is possibly TRBD2 (6 bases). This CDR3 is built from 15 residues. Between the trimmed V and J ends, which lost 2 bases and 0 bases, there was a span of 9 bases. Germline lookup yields CDR1 SEHNR and CDR2 FQNEAQ (reference sequence). The CDR3 region has the DNA TGTGCCAGCAGCTTAAGAAGCGGGAGCACAGATACGCAGTATTTT. This sequence encodes CASSLRSGSTDTQYF.

This chain connects TRBV28 to TRBJ2-7; TRBD1 matches at 9 bases. The CDR3 spans 15 residues. The germline V gene encodes CDR1 MDHEN and CDR2 SYDVKM. The ends lost 2 bases at V and 3 bases at J; junction bases unmatched: 5. This CDR3 reads CASSLHGTGNYEQYF. The CDR3 nucleotides read TGTGCCAGCAGTTTACATGGGACAGGGAACTACGAGCAGTACTTC.

About this clone itself: The sample carries other DNA sequences with the same CDR3. CDR3 residues: CASSLTQETQYF. The DNA for the CDR3 is TGCGCCAGCAGCTTGACCCAAGAGACCCAGTACTTC. V and J are TRBV5-1 and TRBJ2-5; D remains ambiguous. V was clipped by 1 base and J by 1 base, with 2 bases between them. CDR3 size: 12 residues. Germline V CDR1 and CDR2: SGHRS, YFSETQ.

The chain recombines TRBV6-1 with TRBJ1-5; perhaps TRBD1 as D (6 bases). Germline V gene lookup returns CDR1 MNHNS and CDR2 SASEGT. This CDR3 contains 14 residues. The germline V and J ends were trimmed by 7 bases and 5 bases, with 15 bases remaining between them. CDR3 amino acids: CASKGGGFDQPQHF. The CDR3 DNA reads as TGTGCCAGCAAAGGGGGGGGGTTCGATCAGCCCCAGCATTTT.

CDR3: CASSPDSFPLTGELFF. In DNA form, the CDR3 reads TGTGCCAGCAGCCCGGACTCTTTCCCCCTAACCGGGGAGCTGTTTTTT. The chain recombines TRBV11-1 with TRBJ2-2, with D maybe TRBD2 (5 bases). V was trimmed by 5 bases and J by 5 bases, leaving 18 bases between them. This CDR3 is 16 amino acids long. Germline CDR1 reads SGHAT; CDR2 reads FQDESV (reference sequence). Complete variable domain (other parts from reference TRBV11-1 and TRBJ2-2): EAEVAQSPRYKITEKSQAVAFWCDPISGHATLYWYRQILGQGPELLVQFQDESVVDDSQLPKDRFSAERLKGVDSTLKIQPAELGDSAMYLCASSPDSFPLTGELFFGEGSRLTVL.

V is TRBV15 and J is TRBJ1-6; TRBD1 matches at 8 bases. The CDR3 totals 15 residues. V was clipped by 5 bases and J by 5 bases; unmatched bases: 5. The germline V gene encodes CDR1 LNHNV and CDR2 YYDKDF (reference sequence). CDR3 sequence: CATSLRTGNNSPLHF. The DNA for the CDR3 is TGTGCCACCAGCTTACGGACAGGGAATAATTCACCCCTCCACTTT.

This clone is medium-sized. This specimen includes other DNA sequences encoding the same CDR3. The J gene is TRBJ2-1, the V gene TRBV7-9, with TRBD2 matching over 8 bases. Germline trimming cut 3 bases from V and 5 bases from J; bases unmatched to any gene: 6. The CDR3 is 15 amino acids. CDR1 is SEHNR, CDR2 FQNEAQ, per germline (reference sequence). CDR3 region: CASSFRTSGHNEQFF. Written as DNA, the CDR3 is TGTGCCAGCAGCTTCAGAACTAGCGGACACAATGAGCAGTTCTTC.

This rearrangement joins TRBV30 to TRBJ2-7, with D hard to call. The germline gives CDR1 GTSNPN, CDR2 SVGIG (reference sequence). The CDR3 is 14 residues long. Trimming removed 6 bases from V and 7 bases from J, with 22 bases in between. CDR3 in amino acids: CACQPPTVPREQYF. The CDR3 DNA sequence: TGTGCCTGCCAACCGCCCACTGTCCCCCGGGAGCAGTACTTC.